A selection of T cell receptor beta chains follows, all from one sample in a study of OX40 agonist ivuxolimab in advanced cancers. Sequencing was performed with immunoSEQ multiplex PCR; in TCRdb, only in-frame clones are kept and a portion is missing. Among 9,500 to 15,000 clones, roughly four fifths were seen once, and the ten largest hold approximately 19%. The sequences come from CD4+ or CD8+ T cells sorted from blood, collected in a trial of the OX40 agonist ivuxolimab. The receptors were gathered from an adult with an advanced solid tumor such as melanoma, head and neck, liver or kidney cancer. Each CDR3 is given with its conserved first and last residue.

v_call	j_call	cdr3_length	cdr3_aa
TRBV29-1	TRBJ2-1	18	CSVEGGLAGDRTYNEQFF
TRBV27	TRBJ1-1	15	CATWRAASLNTEAFF
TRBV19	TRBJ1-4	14	CASSPGQGSEKLFF
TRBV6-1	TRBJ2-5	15	CASSFLLGTEETQYF
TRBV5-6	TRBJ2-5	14	CASSLTGTGETQYF
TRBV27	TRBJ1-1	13	CASSPGAPTEAFF
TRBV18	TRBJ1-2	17	CASSPPSTASWGYGYTF
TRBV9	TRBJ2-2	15	CASSPRLALYGELFF
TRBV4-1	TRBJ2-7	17	CASSPWADGGGGNEQYF
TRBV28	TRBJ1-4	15	CASSPYRGPLEKLFF
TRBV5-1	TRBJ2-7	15	CASSLEGLAGHEQYF
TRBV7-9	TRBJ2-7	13	CASSPSDFSEQYF
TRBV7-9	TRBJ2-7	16	CASSSGAGAYSYEQYF
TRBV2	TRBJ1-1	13	CASSGGDWTEAFF
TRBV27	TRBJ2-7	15	CASSYGTGEVYEQYF
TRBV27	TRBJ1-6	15	CASSPWAEYNSPLHF
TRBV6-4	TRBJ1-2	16	CASSDQPGPPAYGYTF
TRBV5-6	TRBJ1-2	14	CASSLGTGMDGYTF
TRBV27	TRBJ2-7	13	CASSLGAGHEQYF
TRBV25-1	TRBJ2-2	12	CASSATDGELFF
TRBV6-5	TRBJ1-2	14	CASSYGDPSYGYTF
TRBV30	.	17	CAWSGPHPSGRHYEQYF
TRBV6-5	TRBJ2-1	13	CASSRRLWNEQFF